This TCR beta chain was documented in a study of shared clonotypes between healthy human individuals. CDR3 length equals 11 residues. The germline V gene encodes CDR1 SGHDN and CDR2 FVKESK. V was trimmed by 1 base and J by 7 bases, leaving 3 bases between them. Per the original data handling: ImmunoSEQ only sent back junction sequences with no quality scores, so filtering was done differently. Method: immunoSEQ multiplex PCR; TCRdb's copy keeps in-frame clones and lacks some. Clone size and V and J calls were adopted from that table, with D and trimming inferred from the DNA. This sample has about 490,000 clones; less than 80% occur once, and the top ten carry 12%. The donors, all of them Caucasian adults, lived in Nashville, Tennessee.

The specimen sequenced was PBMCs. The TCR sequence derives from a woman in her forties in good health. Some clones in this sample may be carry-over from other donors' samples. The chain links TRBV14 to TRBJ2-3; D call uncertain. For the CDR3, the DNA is TGTGCCAGCAGCCAAGTTTATACGCAGTATTTT. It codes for CASSQVYTQYF.